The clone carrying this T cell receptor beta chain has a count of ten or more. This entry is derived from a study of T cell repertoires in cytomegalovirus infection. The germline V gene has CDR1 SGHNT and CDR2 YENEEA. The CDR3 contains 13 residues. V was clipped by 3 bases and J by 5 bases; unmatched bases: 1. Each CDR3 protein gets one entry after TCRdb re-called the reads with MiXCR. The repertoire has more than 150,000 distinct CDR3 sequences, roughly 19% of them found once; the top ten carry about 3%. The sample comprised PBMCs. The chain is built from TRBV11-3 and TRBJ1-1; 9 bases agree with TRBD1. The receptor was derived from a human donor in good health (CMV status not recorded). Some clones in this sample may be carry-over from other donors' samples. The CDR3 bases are TGTGCCAGCAGCTTTGGACAGGGGACTGAAGCTTTCTTT. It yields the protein CASSFGQGTEAFF.